These 32 T cell receptor beta chains share one sample of origin, sequenced in a study of cytomegalovirus exposure and HLA in healthy donors. PCR involved 60 Vbeta and 13 Jbeta primers. Generated by immunoSEQ multiplex PCR, the TCRdb table keeps only in-frame clones and is missing some. Here the sample spans around 200,000 clones, roughly 72% being singletons. Sample: PBMCs. The receptor set was obtained from a man aged 25 to 45 in good health and CMV-seronegative.

The rearrangement joins TRBV5-6 to TRBJ1-1; 8 bases align to TRBD1. The CDR3 sequence is 18 residues long. With V trimmed by 0 bases and J by 4 bases, 14 bases remained unmatched. Per germline, CDR1 SGHDT and CDR2 YYEEEE. This chain's CDR3 is CASSLAGFRGRRGTEAFF. The CDR3 DNA reads TGTGCCAGCAGCTTGGCTGGGTTCAGGGGGCGAAGGGGCACTGAAGCTTTCTTT. Full variable domain (outside the CDR3, taken from reference TRBV5-6 and TRBJ1-1): DAGVTQSPTHLIKTRGQQVTLRCSPKSGHDTVSWYQQALGQGPQFIFQYYEEEERQRGNFPDRFSGHQFPNYSSELNVNALLLGDSALYLCASSLAGFRGRRGTEAFFGQGTRLTVV.

The rearrangement joins TRBV7-8 to TRBJ1-1; TRBD1 is a possible D gene (6 bases). The CDR3 sequence is 14 residues long. Trimming removed 1 base from V and 4 bases from J, with 10 bases in between. CDR1 is SGHVS, CDR2 FQNEAQ, per germline. DNA for the CDR3: TGTGCCAGCAGCTTAGTACAGGGTGGCACTGAAGCTTTCTTT. It encodes CASSLVQGGTEAFF.

The chain links TRBV5-1 to TRBJ1-2; TRBD1 might be the D (5 bases). The CDR3 length is 14 residues. Germline lookup yields CDR1 SGHRS and CDR2 YFSETQ. Trimming cost V 0 bases and J 7 bases, with 13 bases left between them. The CDR3 loop is CASSLVVGGSGYTF. The CDR3 nucleotides read TGCGCCAGCAGCTTGGTAGTGGGGGGGTCTGGCTACACCTTC. The whole variable domain, filled in from reference TRBV5-1 and TRBJ1-2, reads KAGVTQTPRYLIKTRGQQVTLSCSPISGHRSVSWYQQTPGQGLQFLFEYFSETQRNKGNFPGRFSGRQFSNSRSEMNVSTLELGDSALYLCASSLVVGGSGYTFGSGTRLTVV.

This clone was counted a single time. This chain connects TRBV5-8 to TRBJ1-2; D is possibly TRBD1 (5 bases). From germline, CDR1 is SGHTS and CDR2 YDEGEE. V was pared by 2 bases and J by 8 bases, with 10 bases between. This CDR3 has 12 residues. CDR3 region: CASSFLQGGYTF. CDR3 coding DNA: TGTGCCAGCAGCTTTCTTCAGGGCGGCTACACCTTC.

The chain uses TRBV13 and TRBJ2-1; 10 bases are a match to TRBD2. The CDR3 runs to 16 residues. V was pared by 5 bases and J by 1 base, with 5 bases of the junction left unmatched. Per germline, CDR1 PRHDT and CDR2 FYEKMQ (reference sequence). Here the CDR3 DNA reads TGTGCCAGCAGCACCTATAGCGGGAGGTCCTACAATGAGCAGTTCTTC. This sequence encodes CASSTYSGRSYNEQFF. Drawing the rest from reference TRBV13 and TRBJ2-1, the complete variable domain is AAGVIQSPRHLIKEKRETATLKCYPIPRHDTVYWYQQGPGQDPQFLISFYEKMQSDKGSIPDRFSAQQFSDYHSELNMSSLELGDSALYFCASSTYSGRSYNEQFFGPGTRLTVL.

This chain uses TRBV2 with TRBJ1-4; TRBD1 aligns across 9 bases. V lost 4 bases and J lost 9; bases outside the gene matches: 6. The CDR3 extends over 14 amino acids. CDR1 SNHLY and CDR2 FYNNEI come from the germline V gene. The CDR3, as DNA: TGTGCCAGCAGTGGAGGGACAGGGTACAAAAAACTGTTTTTT. Its translation: CASSGGTGYKKLFF.

This chain uses TRBV7-3 with TRBJ2-1, with TRBD2 matching over 7 bases. CDR3 length: 13 residues. V trimming: 5 bases; J trimming: 6 bases; junction bases outside the gene matches: 4. In germline, CDR1 is SGHTA, CDR2 FQGTGA. CDR3: CASSPLAFNEQFF. The DNA for the CDR3 is TGTGCCAGCAGCCCACTAGCGTTCAATGAGCAGTTCTTC.

This clone came up once. The chain recombines TRBV27 with TRBJ2-7, with 8 bases fitting TRBD1. Per germline, CDR1 MNHEY and CDR2 SMNVEV (reference sequence). V was pared by 7 bases and J by 2 bases, with 10 bases of the junction left unmatched. This CDR3 contains 15 residues. The CDR3 reads CASNPLGQVTYEQYF. CDR3 sequence (DNA): TGTGCCAGCAACCCTTTGGGACAGGTCACCTACGAGCAGTACTTC.

The V and J genes are TRBV15 and TRBJ2-1; 7 positions match TRBD2. Trimming cost V 5 bases and J 8 bases; bases outside gene matches: 15. The CDR3 runs 16 residues. Germline V lookup: CDR1 LNHNV, CDR2 YYDKDF (reference sequence). CDR3 DNA sequence: TGTGCCACCAGCCAAGAACGTCGGAGGGCGGGGGATGAGCAGTTCTTC. Translated: CATSQERRRAGDEQFF. Full variable domain (outside the CDR3, taken from reference TRBV15 and TRBJ2-1): DAMVIQNPRYQVTQFGKPVTLSCSQTLNHNVMYWYQQKSSQAPKLLFHYYDKDFNNEADTPDNFQSRRPNTSFCFLDIRSPGLGDTAMYLCATSQERRRAGDEQFFGPGTRLTVL.

The J gene is TRBJ2-1, the V gene TRBV28; TRBD2 might be the D (6 bases). In germline, CDR1 is MDHEN, CDR2 SYDVKM. The CDR3 spans 14 residues. V was pared by 7 bases and J by 2 bases, with 12 bases between. CDR3 DNA sequence: TGTGCCAGCATGGCCGGGAGTGCCTACAATGAGCAGTTCTTC. Its translation is CASMAGSAYNEQFF.

This clone was seen a single time. The V gene is TRBV2, the J gene TRBJ1-2; tentative D call: TRBD1 (6 bases). Trimming took off 2 bases at V and 7 bases at J, with 14 bases between the two ends. The CDR3 contains 14 residues. The germline CDR1 and CDR2 sequences are SNHLY and FYNNEI. For the CDR3, the DNA is TGTGCCAGCAGTGAAACAGGGAAAGTACGTGGCTACACCTTC. This codes for CASSETGKVRGYTF.

J is TRBJ1-2 and V is TRBV5-5; D not resolved. Germline V gene lookup returns CDR1 SGHKS and CDR2 YYEKEE (reference sequence). The CDR3 is 15 amino acids. V dropped 7 bases and J dropped 0 bases, with 16 bases sitting between them. For the CDR3, the DNA is TGTGCCAGCCAGCTTGGAGGGAAGGCTAACTATGGCTACACCTTC. It specifies CASQLGGKANYGYTF.

J is TRBJ2-7 and V is TRBV6-5; maybe TRBD1 (5 bases). The CDR3 contains 11 residues. Trimming left V 11 bases short and J 5 bases short, with 13 bases between. Germline loops: CDR1 MNHEY, CDR2 SVGAGI. The CDR3 nucleotides read TGTGCCGCCCGAATAGGGGACGAGCAGTACTTC. It codes for CAARIGDEQYF.

In nucleotides, the CDR3 is TGTGCCAGCAGTCTAGGAATGCCAAATCAGCCCCAGCATTTT. As protein: CASSLGMPNQPQHF. The chain joins TRBV2 to TRBJ1-5; the D is unclear. Germline CDR1 and CDR2: SNHLY and FYNNEI. V lost 5 bases and J 4 bases, leaving 12 bases between the germline ends. There are 14 residues in the CDR3.

The chain carries TRBV5-1 and TRBJ1-6; D might be TRBD1 (5 bases). This CDR3 comprises 16 residues. Looked up from germline, CDR1 is SGHRS and CDR2 is YFSETQ. The germline V and J ends were trimmed by 4 bases and 6 bases, with 17 bases remaining between them. The CDR3 region has the DNA TGCGCCAGCAGCGGGGACGGGGGGGTTGGTAATTCACCCCTCCACTTT. Its protein product is CASSGDGGVGNSPLHF.

This clone was seen once. This sequence joins TRBV29-1 and TRBJ2-1, with TRBD2 matching over 9 bases. Germline V lookup: CDR1 SQVTM, CDR2 ANQGSEA. V dropped 0 bases and J dropped 5; count of bases not matched to a gene: 17. The CDR3 has 19 amino acids. CDR3 coding DNA: TGCAGCGTTGAAGATCTTACGGCCCCTAGCGGGAATGGGAACAATGAGCAGTTCTTC. It codes for CSVEDLTAPSGNGNNEQFF.

The chain combines TRBV2 with TRBJ2-1; TRBD2 matches at 9 bases. This CDR3 spans 15 amino acids. Germline lookup yields CDR1 SNHLY and CDR2 FYNNEI. The V and J ends lost 2 bases and 5 bases, in that order; junction bases with no gene match: 4. The CDR3 protein is CASSERLAVNNEQFF. CDR3 nucleotide sequence: TGTGCCAGCAGTGAAAGACTAGCGGTAAACAATGAGCAGTTCTTC.

J is TRBJ2-7 and V is TRBV4-1, with 8 bases matching TRBD1. The CDR3 sequence is 15 residues long. V was clipped by 2 bases and J by 2 bases; unmatched bases: 5. CDR1 is MGHRA, CDR2 YSYEKL, per germline. Here the CDR3 DNA reads TGCGCCAGCAGCCAAACCGGGACAGGAACCTACGAGCAGTACTTC. Protein: CASSQTGTGTYEQYF.

V usage is TRBV19 and J usage is TRBJ1-5, with a weak D call TRBD1 (5 bases). CDR1 LNHDA and CDR2 SQIVND come from the germline V gene (reference sequence). V was cut by 4 bases and J by 5 bases, with 12 bases left in between. CDR3 size: 14 residues. CDR3 protein: CASSTRTFDQPQHF. CDR3 nucleotides: TGTGCCAGTAGTACTCGGACATTTGATCAGCCCCAGCATTTT. Complete variable domain (other parts from reference TRBV19 and TRBJ1-5): DGGITQSPKYLFRKEGQNVTLSCEQNLNHDAMYWYRQDPGQGLRLIYYSQIVNDFQKGDIAEGYSVSREKKESFPLTVTSAQKNPTAFYLCASSTRTFDQPQHFGDGTRLSIL.

The rearrangement links TRBV6-5 to TRBJ2-7; D is perhaps TRBD1 (5 bases). The CDR3 spans 15 residues. Trimming took off 0 bases at V and 0 bases at J, with 9 bases between the two ends. Germline V CDR1 and CDR2: MNHEY, SVGAGI. The CDR3 protein is CASSYSGRDSYEQYF. The CDR3 nucleotides read TGTGCCAGCAGTTACTCAGGCAGGGACTCCTACGAGCAGTACTTC.

The J gene is TRBJ1-5, the V gene TRBV18, with D perhaps TRBD1 (5 bases). V dropped 11 bases and J dropped 0 bases, with 14 bases sitting between them. This CDR3 region has 14 residues. Germline CDR1 is KGHSH and CDR2 is LQKENI. The CDR3 nucleotides read TGTGCCGCCTCGGCGGGGACTAGCAATCAGCCCCAGCATTTT. This codes for CAASAGTSNQPQHF.

The gene calls are TRBV7-2 and TRBJ1-2, with D perhaps TRBD1 (5 bases). Trimming cost V 5 bases and J 3 bases, with 10 bases left between them. There are 13 residues in the CDR3. CDR1 and CDR2 from the germline V gene are SGHTA and FQGNSA. The CDR3 DNA is TGTGCCAGCAGCCCGGACAAACACTATGGCTACACCTTC. Protein product: CASSPDKHYGYTF.

This chain uses TRBV7-9 with TRBJ1-3, with TRBD1 as a possible D gene (5 bases). The length of the CDR3 is 12 residues. The germline V gene encodes CDR1 SEHNR and CDR2 FQNEAQ (reference sequence). CDR3 DNA: TGTGTCCCGGGGGGCTCTGGAAACACCATATATTTT. It encodes CVPGGSGNTIYF.

The CDR3 is CASSLVQGNGYTF. Written as DNA, the CDR3 is TGTGCCAGCAGTTTAGTACAGGGAAATGGCTACACCTTC. The chain has TRBV28 and TRBJ1-2; tentative D call: TRBD1 (6 bases). The CDR3 extends over 13 amino acids. V lost 2 bases to trimming and J lost 6 bases, with 10 bases between them. CDR1 and CDR2 (germline): MDHEN, SYDVKM.

The rearrangement joins TRBV19 to TRBJ1-1, with 7 bases aligning to TRBD1. CDR1 and CDR2 from the germline V gene are LNHDA and SQIVND (reference sequence). Losses at the gene ends were 5 bases for V and 6 bases for J; bases not matched to a gene: 12. This CDR3 comprises 15 residues. The CDR3 here is CASSLSSRGGSEAFF. In DNA, the CDR3 is TGTGCCAGTAGTTTAAGTTCTAGAGGGGGCTCTGAAGCTTTCTTT.

The table lists this clone with a few counts. The chain employs TRBV5-5 and TRBJ1-5, with D tentatively TRBD1 (5 bases). V lost 6 bases and J lost 4, with 17 bases in between. Germline V lookup: CDR1 SGHKS, CDR2 YYEKEE (reference sequence). The CDR3 runs to 15 residues. The CDR3 DNA follows: TGTGCCAGCAACCCGGGAGCAGGGTCAAATCAGCCCCAGCATTTT. It is translated as CASNPGAGSNQPQHF.

V usage is TRBV28 and J usage is TRBJ2-2; TRBD1 aligns across 7 bases. V dropped 7 bases and J dropped 7; count of bases not matched to a gene: 12. The CDR3 runs to 15 residues. Germline values: CDR1 MDHEN, CDR2 SYDVKM. CDR3 residues: CASNPIDRDNGELFF. CDR3 nucleotides: TGTGCCAGCAACCCGATCGACAGGGACAACGGGGAGCTGTTTTTT.

The rearrangement links TRBV6-1 to TRBJ1-1; 8 bases fit TRBD1. The CDR3 runs to 16 residues. Looked up from germline, CDR1 is MNHNS and CDR2 is SASEGT. V shed 1 base, J shed 1 base, and the junction held 5 bases outside the gene matches. The CDR3 DNA is TGTGCCAGCAGTGAAGGGACAGGGAGGGGGAACACTGAAGCTTTCTTT. Encoded protein: CASSEGTGRGNTEAFF.

V and J are TRBV9 and TRBJ1-3; D remains ambiguous. CDR3 length: 17 amino acids. CDR1 is SGDLS, CDR2 YYNGEE, per germline. V lost 1 base and J lost 0, with 14 bases in between. The CDR3 region has the DNA TGTGCCAGCAGCGTACTTATGGTCCCCGGCTCTGGAAACACCATATATTTT. This sequence encodes CASSVLMVPGSGNTIYF.

The chain couples TRBV7-2 to TRBJ2-7; D is perhaps TRBD2 (5 bases). CDR3 size: 16 residues. V lost 0 bases to trimming and J lost 0 bases, with 12 bases between them. CDR1 is SGHTA and CDR2 is FQGNSA in the germline V gene. CDR3 nucleotide sequence: TGTGCCAGCAGCTTAGCGGGGAGCCCCACCTCCTACGAGCAGTACTTC. Translated: CASSLAGSPTSYEQYF.

This clone was counted a few times. A read error may produce the germline difference seen at one junction end. The chain has TRBV7-7 and TRBJ2-7; 7 bases agree with TRBD2. The germline CDR1 and CDR2 sequences are SSHAT and FNYEAQ (reference sequence). This CDR3 has 13 amino acids. The CDR3 region is CASSLVAGDEQYF. In DNA form, the CDR3 reads TGTGCTAGCAGCTTAGTGGCGGGGGACGAGCAGTACTTC.

The chain uses TRBV5-4 and TRBJ2-5, with no clear D. CDR1 is SGHNT and CDR2 is YYREEE in the germline V gene (reference sequence). The germline V and J ends were trimmed by 4 bases and 5 bases, with 15 bases remaining between them. The length of the CDR3 is 14 residues. The CDR3, as DNA: TGTGCCAGCAGCCTAAGCGACGCCCGGGAGACCCAGTACTTC. It codes for CASSLSDARETQYF.